This TCR beta chain was recorded in a study of spatial heterogeneity in lung cancer. In the study overall: Detected beta-chain sequences consistently exceeded alpha-chain sequences.

This CDR3 has 11 residues. Germline V lookup: CDR1 SGHVS, CDR2 FNYEAQ. Trimming took 5 bases from V and 7 from J, leaving 6 bases between them. TCR cDNA molecules were tagged individually, and each one carried a unique molecular identifier. Each CDR3 protein gets one entry after TCRdb re-called the 5' RACE reads with MiXCR. Found here are approximately 44,000 distinct CDR3 sequences, roughly 13% of them singletons; the top ten hold about 60%. Time point indicated: sample taken at primary tumor resection. No cells were sorted before sequencing. The whole RNA sequenced was extracted from tumor, nontumor lung or frozen PBMC.

The material sequenced was PBMCs, taken at surgery. This receptor was taken from a male donor with early-stage non-small cell lung cancer. V and J are TRBV7-6 and TRBJ2-1; no definite D call. CDR3 nucleotides: TGTGCCAGCAGCCTTATAAATGAGCAGTTCTTC. Its protein is CASSLINEQFF.